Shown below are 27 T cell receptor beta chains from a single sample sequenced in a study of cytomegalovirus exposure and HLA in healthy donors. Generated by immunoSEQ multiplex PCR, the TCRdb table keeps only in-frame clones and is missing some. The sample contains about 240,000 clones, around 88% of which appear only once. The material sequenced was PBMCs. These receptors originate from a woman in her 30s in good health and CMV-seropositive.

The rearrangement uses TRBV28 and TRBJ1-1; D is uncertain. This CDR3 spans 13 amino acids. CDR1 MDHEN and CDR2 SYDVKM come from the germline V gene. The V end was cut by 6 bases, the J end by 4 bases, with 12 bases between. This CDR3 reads CASSDPSVTEAFF. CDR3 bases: TGTGCCAGCAGCGATCCCTCAGTCACTGAAGCTTTCTTT. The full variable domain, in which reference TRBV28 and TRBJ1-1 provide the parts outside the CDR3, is DVKVTQSSRYLVKRTGEKVFLECVQDMDHENMFWYRQDPGLGLRLIYFSYDVKMKEKGDIPEGYSVSREKKERFSLILESASTNQTSMYLCASSDPSVTEAFFGQGTRLTVV.

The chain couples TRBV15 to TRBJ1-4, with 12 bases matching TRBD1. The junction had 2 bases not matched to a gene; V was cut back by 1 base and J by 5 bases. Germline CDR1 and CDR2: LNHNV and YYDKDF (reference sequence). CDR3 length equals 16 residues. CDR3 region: CATSRGGTGGNEKLFF. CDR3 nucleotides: TGTGCCACCAGCAGAGGGGGGACAGGGGGCAATGAAAAACTGTTTTTT.

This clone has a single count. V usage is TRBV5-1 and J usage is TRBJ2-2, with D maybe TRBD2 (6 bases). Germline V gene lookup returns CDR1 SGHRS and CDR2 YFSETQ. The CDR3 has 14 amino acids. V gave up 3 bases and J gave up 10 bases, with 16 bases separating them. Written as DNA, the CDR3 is TGCGCCAGCAGCTCGGACTACAGCGCGGAGGAGCTGTTTTTT. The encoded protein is CASSSDYSAEELFF.

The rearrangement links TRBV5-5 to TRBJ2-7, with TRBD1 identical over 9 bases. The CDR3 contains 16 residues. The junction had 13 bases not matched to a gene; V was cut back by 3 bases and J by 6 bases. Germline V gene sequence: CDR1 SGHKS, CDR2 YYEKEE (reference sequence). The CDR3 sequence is CASSWDPGQGWLEQYF. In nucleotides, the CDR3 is TGTGCCAGCAGCTGGGATCCGGGACAGGGTTGGCTCGAGCAGTACTTC.

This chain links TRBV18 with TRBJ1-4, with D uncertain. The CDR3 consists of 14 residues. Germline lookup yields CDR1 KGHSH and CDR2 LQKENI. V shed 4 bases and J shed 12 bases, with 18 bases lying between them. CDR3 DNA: TGTGCCAGCTCACTTGCCAACCCCACGAGGGAACTGTTTTTT. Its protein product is CASSLANPTRELFF. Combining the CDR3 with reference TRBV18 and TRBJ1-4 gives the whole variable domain NAGVMQNPRHLVRRRGQEARLRCSPMKGHSHVYWYRQLPEEGLKFMVYLQKENIIDESGMPKERFSAEFPKEGPSILRIQQVVRGDSAAYFCASSLANPTRELFFGSGTQLSVL.

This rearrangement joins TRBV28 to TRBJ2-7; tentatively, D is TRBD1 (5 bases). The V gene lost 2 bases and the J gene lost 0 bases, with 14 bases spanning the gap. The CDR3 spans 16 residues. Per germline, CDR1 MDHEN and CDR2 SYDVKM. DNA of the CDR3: TGTGCCAGCAGTTTAATCGGGCAGGGTGACTCCTACGAGCAGTACTTC. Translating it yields CASSLIGQGDSYEQYF.

CDR3 protein: CASSLAVAGGYEQYF. The CDR3 region has the DNA TGCGCCAGCAGCTTGGCCGTCGCAGGGGGATACGAGCAGTACTTC. V is TRBV5-1 and J is TRBJ2-7; the match to TRBD1 covers 7 bases. The CDR3 length is 15 residues. J lost 4 bases, V lost 0 bases, and 7 bases had no gene match. Germline values: CDR1 SGHRS, CDR2 YFSETQ.

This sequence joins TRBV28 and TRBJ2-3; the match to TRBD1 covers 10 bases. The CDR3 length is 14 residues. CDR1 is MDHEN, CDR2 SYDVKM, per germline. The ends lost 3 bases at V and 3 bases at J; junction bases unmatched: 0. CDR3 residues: CASSLGQGTDTQYF. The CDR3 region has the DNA TGTGCCAGCAGTTTGGGACAGGGGACAGATACGCAGTATTTT. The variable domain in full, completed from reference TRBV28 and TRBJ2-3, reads DVKVTQSSRYLVKRTGEKVFLECVQDMDHENMFWYRQDPGLGLRLIYFSYDVKMKEKGDIPEGYSVSREKKERFSLILESASTNQTSMYLCASSLGQGTDTQYFGPGTRLTVL.

The CDR3 sequence is CASSERASGMPSSYNEQFF. For the CDR3, the DNA is TGTGCCAGCAGTGAAAGGGCTAGCGGGATGCCCTCCTCCTACAATGAGCAGTTCTTC. The chain links TRBV2 to TRBJ2-1; 9 bases are a match to TRBD2. V shed 2 bases, J shed 0 bases, and the junction held 11 bases outside the gene matches. The germline CDR1 and CDR2 sequences are SNHLY and FYNNEI. CDR3 size: 19 residues.

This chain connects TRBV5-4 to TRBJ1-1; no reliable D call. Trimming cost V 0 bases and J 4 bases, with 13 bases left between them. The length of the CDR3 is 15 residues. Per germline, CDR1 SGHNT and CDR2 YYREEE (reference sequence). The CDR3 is CASSLALGEATEAFF. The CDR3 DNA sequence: TGTGCCAGCAGCTTGGCCCTGGGAGAGGCCACTGAAGCTTTCTTT.

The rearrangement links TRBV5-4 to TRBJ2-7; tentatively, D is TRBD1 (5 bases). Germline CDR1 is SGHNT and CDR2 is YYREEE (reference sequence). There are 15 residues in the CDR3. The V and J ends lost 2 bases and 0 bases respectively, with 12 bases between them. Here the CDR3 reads CASSFDSPSSYEQYF. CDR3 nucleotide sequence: TGTGCCAGCAGCTTCGACAGTCCTAGCTCCTACGAGCAGTACTTC.

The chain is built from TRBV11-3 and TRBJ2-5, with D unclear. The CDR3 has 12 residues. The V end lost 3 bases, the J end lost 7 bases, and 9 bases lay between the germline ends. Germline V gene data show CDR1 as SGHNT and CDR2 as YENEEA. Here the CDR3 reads CASSLGVGTQYF. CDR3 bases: TGTGCCAGCAGCTTGGGCGTCGGGACCCAGTACTTC.

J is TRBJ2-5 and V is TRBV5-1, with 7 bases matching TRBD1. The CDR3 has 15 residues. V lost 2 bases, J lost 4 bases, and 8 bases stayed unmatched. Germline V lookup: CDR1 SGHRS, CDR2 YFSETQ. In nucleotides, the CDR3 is TGCGCCAGCAGCTTAGTACAGGGGTACGTAGAGACCCAGTACTTC. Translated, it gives CASSLVQGYVETQYF.

The CDR3 loop reads CASSQEPGLAIDTQYF. In DNA, the CDR3 is TGCGCCAGCAGCCAAGAGCCGGGACTAGCAATTGATACGCAGTATTTT. The chain has TRBV4-1 and TRBJ2-3; TRBD2 matches 9 bases. V was pared by 0 bases and J by 6 bases, with 7 bases of the junction left unmatched. The germline gives CDR1 MGHRA, CDR2 YSYEKL. This CDR3 comprises 16 residues.

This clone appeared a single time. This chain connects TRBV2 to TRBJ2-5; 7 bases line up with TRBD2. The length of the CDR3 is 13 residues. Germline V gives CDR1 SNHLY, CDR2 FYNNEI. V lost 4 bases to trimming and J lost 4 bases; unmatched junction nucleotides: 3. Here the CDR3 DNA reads TGTGCCAGCAGTGGTCCGGGGGGAGAGACCCAGTACTTC. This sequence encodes CASSGPGGETQYF.

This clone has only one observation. Here the CDR3 reads CASSEGAGQGGEKLFF. CDR3 bases: TGTGCCAGCAGTGAAGGAGCCGGGCAGGGAGGGGAAAAACTGTTTTTT. This chain connects TRBV6-1 to TRBJ1-4; possibly TRBD1 for D (5 bases). The CDR3 sequence is 16 residues long. Germline CDR1 is MNHNS and CDR2 is SASEGT. Trimming cost V 1 base and J 8 bases, with 17 bases left between them.

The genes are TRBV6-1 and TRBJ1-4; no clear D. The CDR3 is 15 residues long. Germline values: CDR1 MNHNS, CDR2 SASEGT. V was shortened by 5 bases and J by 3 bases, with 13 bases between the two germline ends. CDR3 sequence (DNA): TGTGCCAGCAGTCGGGAGGACGGAGCTAATGAAAAACTGTTTTTT. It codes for CASSREDGANEKLFF.

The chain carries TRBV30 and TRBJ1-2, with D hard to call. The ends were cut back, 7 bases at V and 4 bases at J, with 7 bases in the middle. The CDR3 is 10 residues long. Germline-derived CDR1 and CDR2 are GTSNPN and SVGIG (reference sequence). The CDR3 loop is CALHVYGYTF. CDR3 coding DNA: TGTGCCTTACACGTCTATGGCTACACCTTC.

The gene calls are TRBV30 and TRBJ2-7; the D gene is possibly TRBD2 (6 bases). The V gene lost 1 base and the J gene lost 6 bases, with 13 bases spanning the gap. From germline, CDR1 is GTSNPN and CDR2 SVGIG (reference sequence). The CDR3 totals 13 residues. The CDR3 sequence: CAWSEGGPREQYF. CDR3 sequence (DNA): TGTGCCTGGAGTGAGGGAGGCCCCCGCGAGCAGTACTTC. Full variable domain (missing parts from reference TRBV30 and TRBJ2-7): SQTIHQWPATLVQPVGSPLSLECTVEGTSNPNLYWYRQAAGRGLQLLFYSVGIGQISSEVPQNLSASRPQDRQFILSSKKLLLSDSGFYLCAWSEGGPREQYFGPGTRLTVT.

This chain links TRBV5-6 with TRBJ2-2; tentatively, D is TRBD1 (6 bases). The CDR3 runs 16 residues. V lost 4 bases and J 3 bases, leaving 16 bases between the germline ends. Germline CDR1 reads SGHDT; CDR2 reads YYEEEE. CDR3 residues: CASSGPTGRDTGELFF. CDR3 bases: TGTGCCAGCAGCGGCCCCACAGGGCGGGACACCGGGGAGCTGTTTTTT.

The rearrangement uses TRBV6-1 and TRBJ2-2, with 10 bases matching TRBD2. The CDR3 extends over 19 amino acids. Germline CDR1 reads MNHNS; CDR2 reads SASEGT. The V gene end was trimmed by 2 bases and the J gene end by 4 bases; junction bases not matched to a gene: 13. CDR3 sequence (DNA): TGTGCCAGCAGTGAACGTGCCGCGACTAGCGGGTTAGTCACCGGGGAGCTGTTTTTT. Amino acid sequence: CASSERAATSGLVTGELFF.

CDR3 in DNA: TGTGCCAGCAGTAAGGTCGGGACAGGGTTGGGAGAGCAGTACTTC. Translation gives CASSKVGTGLGEQYF. The chain is built from TRBV27 and TRBJ2-7, with 9 nucleotides matching TRBD1. The CDR3 covers 15 residues. Germline loops: CDR1 MNHEY, CDR2 SMNVEV (reference sequence). V trimming: 5 bases; J trimming: 7 bases; junction bases outside the gene matches: 12.

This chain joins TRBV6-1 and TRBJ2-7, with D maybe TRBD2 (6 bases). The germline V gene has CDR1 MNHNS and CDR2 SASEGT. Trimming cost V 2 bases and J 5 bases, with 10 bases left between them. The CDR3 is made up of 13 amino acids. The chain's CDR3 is CASSESWGDEQYF. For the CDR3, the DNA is TGTGCCAGCAGTGAATCATGGGGGGACGAGCAGTACTTC.

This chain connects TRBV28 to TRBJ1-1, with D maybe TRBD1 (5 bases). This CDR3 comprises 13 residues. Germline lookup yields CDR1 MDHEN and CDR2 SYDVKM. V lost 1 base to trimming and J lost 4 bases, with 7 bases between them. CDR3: CASSLLGGTEAFF. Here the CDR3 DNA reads TGTGCCAGCAGTTTATTGGGGGGCACTGAAGCTTTCTTT. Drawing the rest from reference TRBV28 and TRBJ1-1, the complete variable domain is DVKVTQSSRYLVKRTGEKVFLECVQDMDHENMFWYRQDPGLGLRLIYFSYDVKMKEKGDIPEGYSVSREKKERFSLILESASTNQTSMYLCASSLLGGTEAFFGQGTRLTVV.

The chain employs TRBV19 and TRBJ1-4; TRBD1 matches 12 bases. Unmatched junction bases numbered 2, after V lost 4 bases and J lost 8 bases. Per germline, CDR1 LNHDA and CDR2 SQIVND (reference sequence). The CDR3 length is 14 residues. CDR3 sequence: CASSTGTGGEKLFF. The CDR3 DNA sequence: TGTGCCAGTAGTACCGGGACAGGGGGCGAAAAACTGTTTTTT. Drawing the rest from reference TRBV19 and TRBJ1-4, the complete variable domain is DGGITQSPKYLFRKEGQNVTLSCEQNLNHDAMYWYRQDPGQGLRLIYYSQIVNDFQKGDIAEGYSVSREKKESFPLTVTSAQKNPTAFYLCASSTGTGGEKLFFGSGTQLSVL.

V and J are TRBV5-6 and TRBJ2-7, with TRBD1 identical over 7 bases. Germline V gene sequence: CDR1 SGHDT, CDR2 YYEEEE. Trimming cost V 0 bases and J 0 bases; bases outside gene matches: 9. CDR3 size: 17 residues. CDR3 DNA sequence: TGTGCCAGCAGCTTGGTGGGGGACAGACTCCTCTCCTACGAGCAGTACTTC. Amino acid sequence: CASSLVGDRLLSYEQYF.

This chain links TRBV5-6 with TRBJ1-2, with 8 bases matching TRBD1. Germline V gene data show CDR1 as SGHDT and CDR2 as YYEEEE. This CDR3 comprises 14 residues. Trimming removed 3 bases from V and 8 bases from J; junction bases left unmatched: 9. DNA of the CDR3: TGTGCCAGCAGCTCTTGGAGACAGGGGTTCGGCTACACCTTC. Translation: CASSSWRQGFGYTF.